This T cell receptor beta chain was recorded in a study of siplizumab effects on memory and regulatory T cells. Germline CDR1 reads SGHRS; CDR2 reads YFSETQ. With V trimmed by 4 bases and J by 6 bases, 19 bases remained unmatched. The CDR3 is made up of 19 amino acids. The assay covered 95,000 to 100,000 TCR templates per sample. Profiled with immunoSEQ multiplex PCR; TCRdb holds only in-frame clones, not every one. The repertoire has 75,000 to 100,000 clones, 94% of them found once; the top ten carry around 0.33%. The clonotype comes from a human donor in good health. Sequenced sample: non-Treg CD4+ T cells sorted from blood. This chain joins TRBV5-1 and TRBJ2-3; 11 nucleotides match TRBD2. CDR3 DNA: TGCGCCAGCAGCCCGGCGCTAGCGGGGGGCCCTCGTTCAGGGGATACGCAGTATTTT. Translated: CASSPALAGGPRSGDTQYF.